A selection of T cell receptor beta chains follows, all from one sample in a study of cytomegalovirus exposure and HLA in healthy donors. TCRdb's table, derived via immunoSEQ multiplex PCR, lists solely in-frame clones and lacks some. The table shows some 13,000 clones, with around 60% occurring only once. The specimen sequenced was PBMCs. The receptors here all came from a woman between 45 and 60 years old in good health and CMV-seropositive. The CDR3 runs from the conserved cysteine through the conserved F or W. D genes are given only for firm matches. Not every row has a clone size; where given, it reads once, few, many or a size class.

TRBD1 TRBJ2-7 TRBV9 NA TGTGCCAGCAGCCCGGGACAGGTCGCCTACGAGCAGTACTTC CASSPGQVAYEQYF
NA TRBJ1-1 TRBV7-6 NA TGTGCCAGCAGCTCCCAGGTGAACACTGAAGCTTTCTTT CASSSQVNTEAFF
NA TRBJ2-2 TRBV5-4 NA TGTGCCAGCAGGGGGGGGCGCACCGGGGAGCTGTTTTTT CASRGGRTGELFF
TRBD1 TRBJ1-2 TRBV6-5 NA TGTGCCAGCAGGGACAGGGGGGTGCGGGACTATGGCTACACCTTC CASRDRGVRDYGYTF
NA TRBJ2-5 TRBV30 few TGTGCCTGGAACCGGTTTGGAGAGACCCAGTACTTC CAWNRFGETQYF
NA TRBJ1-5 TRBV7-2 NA TGTGCCAGCAGCTTAAATCCGGGGCAGCCCCAGCATTTT CASSLNPGQPQHF
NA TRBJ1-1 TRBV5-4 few TGTGCCAGCAGCTCCGCCGGGGTCCATCCCAACACTGAAGCTTTCTTT CASSSAGVHPNTEAFF
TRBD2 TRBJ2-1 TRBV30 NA TGTGCCTGGAGGGCGCGGGAGCGCAATGAGCAGTTCTTC CAWRARERNEQFF
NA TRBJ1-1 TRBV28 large TGTGCCAGCAGTTTCCGGGGGATGAACACTGAAGCTTTCTTT CASSFRGMNTEAFF
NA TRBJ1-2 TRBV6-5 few TGTGCCAGCAGTCAAACCAAGACAGACCACTATGGCTACACCTTC CASSQTKTDHYGYTF
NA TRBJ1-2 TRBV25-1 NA TGTGCCAGCAGTGAATCGCGCGGCTACACCTTC CASSESRGYTF
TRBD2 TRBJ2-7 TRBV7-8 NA TGTGCCAGCAGCTTAAGCGGGAGAGCCTACGAGCAGTACTTC CASSLSGRAYEQYF
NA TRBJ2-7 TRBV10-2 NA TGCGCCAGCAGTGAGTCGTTGACAGTCTACGAGCAGTACTTC CASSESLTVYEQYF
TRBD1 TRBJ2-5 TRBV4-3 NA TGCGCCAGCAGCCAAGCTCGGACAGGTCAAGAGACCCAGTACTTC CASSQARTGQETQYF
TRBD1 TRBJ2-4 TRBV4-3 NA TGCGCCAGCAGCCAAGATTGGGAGAGGACAGGGGGCAAAAACATTCAGTACTTC CASSQDWERTGGKNIQYF
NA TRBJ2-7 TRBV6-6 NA TGTGCCAGCAGTTACTTCGGAGCTTTGGAGCAGTACTTC CASSYFGALEQYF
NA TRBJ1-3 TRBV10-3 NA TGTGCCATCAGGGCAGGGTCCTTCTCTGGAAACACCATATATTTT CAIRAGSFSGNTIYF
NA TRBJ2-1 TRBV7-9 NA TGTGCCAGCAGGCAGTCAAACAATGAGCAGTTCTTC CASRQSNNEQFF
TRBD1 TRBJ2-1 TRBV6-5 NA TGTGCCAGCAGCCTGGGACAGGGAAAAAATTATGAGCAGTTCTTC CASSLGQGKNYEQFF
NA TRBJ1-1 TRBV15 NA TGTGCCACCAGCAGCCGGAACACTGAAGCTTTCTTT CATSSRNTEAFF
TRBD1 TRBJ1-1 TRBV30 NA TGTGCCTGGAGTGTACTGGGCGGGACAGGGGAAGCTTTCTTT CAWSVLGGTGEAFF
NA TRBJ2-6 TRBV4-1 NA TGCGCCAGCAGCCAATCGAACAGGGGAGGATGGGGCTCTGGGGCCAACGTCCTGACTTTC CASSQSNRGGWGSGANVLTF
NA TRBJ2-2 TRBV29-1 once TGCAGCGTTGTATCGGAAAAACAAGAGGACGGGGAGCTGTTTTTT CSVVSEKQEDGELFF
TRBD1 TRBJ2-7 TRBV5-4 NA TGTGCCAGCAGTCGACAGGGGCTCTACGAGCAGTACTTC CASSRQGLYEQYF
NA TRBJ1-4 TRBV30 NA TGTGCCTGGAACGGCGTAGCGGGACGGTGGGCTACTAATGAAAAACTGTTTTTT CAWNGVAGRWATNEKLFF
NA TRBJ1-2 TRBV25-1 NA TGTGCCAGCAGGCCAACAGGGTCTTACTATGGCTACACCTTC CASRPTGSYYGYTF
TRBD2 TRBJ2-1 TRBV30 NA TGTGCCTGGAGTGTAAGGGCGGGAGGTCGCGAGCAGTTCTTC CAWSVRAGGREQFF
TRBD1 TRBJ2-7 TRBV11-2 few TGTGCCAGCAGCTTAAGGACAGGGATGGTCGAGCAGTACTTC CASSLRTGMVEQYF